The clone carrying this T cell receptor beta chain was counted ten times or more. This entry belongs to a study of T cells in Graves' hyperthyroidism and ophthalmopathy. CDR1 and CDR2 (germline): LGHDT, YNNKEL (reference sequence). The length of the CDR3 is 15 residues. With 2 bases clipped from V and 0 bases from J, the junction kept 4 bases outside the gene matches. The TCR beta CDR3 regions underwent amplification using RNA transcripts as the source. The HTBI primer set drove a first-round RT-PCR of the TCR CDR3. TCRdb ran MiXCR on the multiplex PCR reads and lists one entry per CDR3 protein. Counted here are about 530,000 distinct CDR3 sequences, approximately 17% occurring once; the ten biggest clones make up approximately 15%.

This receptor was obtained from a woman younger than 30 with Graves' ophthalmopathy. Sequenced: blood. This chain uses TRBV3-1 with TRBJ2-7; 7 nucleotides match TRBD2. The CDR3 loop reads CASSQTSGTSYEQYF. For the CDR3, the DNA is TGTGCCAGCAGCCAAACCAGCGGGACCTCCTACGAGCAGTACTTC.